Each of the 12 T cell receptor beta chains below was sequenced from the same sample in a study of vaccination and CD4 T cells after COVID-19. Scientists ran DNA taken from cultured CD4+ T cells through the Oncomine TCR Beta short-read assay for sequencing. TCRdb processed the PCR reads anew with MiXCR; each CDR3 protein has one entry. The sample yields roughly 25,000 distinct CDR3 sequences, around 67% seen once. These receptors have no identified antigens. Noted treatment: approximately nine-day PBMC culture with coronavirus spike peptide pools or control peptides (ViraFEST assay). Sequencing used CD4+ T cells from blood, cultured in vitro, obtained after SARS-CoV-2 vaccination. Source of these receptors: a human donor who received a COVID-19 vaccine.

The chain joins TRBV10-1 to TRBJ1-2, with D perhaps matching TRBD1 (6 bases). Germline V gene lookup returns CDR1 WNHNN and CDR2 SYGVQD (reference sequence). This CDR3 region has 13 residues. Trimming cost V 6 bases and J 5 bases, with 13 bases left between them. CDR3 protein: CASSAQGNYGYTF. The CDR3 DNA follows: TGCGCCAGCAGCGCCCAGGGGAATTATGGCTACACCTTC.

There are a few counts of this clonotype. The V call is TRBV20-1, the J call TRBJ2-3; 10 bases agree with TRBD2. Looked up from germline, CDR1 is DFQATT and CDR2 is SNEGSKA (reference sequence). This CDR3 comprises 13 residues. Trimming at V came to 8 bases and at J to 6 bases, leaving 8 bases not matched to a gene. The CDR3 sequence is CSSIAGGPDTQYF. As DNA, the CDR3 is TGCAGTTCTATAGCGGGGGGCCCTGATACGCAGTATTTT.

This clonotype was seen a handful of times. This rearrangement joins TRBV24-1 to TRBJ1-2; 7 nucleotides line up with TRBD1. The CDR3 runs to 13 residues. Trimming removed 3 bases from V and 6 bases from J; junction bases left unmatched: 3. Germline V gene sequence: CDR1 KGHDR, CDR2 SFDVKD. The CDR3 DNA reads TGTGCCACCAGTGATCCACAGGGGCATGGCTACACCTTC. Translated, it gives CATSDPQGHGYTF.

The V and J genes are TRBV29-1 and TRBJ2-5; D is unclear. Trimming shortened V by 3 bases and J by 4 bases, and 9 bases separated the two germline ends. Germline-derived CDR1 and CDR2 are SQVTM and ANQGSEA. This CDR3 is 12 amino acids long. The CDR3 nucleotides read TGCAGCGTTGAGATGCGAGGAGAGACCCAGTACTTC. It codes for CSVEMRGETQYF.

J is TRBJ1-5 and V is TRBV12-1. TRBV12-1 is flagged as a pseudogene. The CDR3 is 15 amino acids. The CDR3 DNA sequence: TGTGCCAGCAGCTTTGTTGGCCGGTGGTCTCAGCCCCAGCATTTT. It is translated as CASSFVGRWSQPQHF.

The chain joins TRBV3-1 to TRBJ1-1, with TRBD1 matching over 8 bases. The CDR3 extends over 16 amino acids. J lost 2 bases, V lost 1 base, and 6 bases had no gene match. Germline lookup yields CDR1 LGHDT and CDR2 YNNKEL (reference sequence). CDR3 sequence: CASSQGTGRGNTEAFF. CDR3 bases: TGTGCCAGCAGCCAAGGGACAGGGAGAGGCAACACTGAAGCTTTCTTT. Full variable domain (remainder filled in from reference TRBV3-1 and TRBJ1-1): DTAVSQTPKYLVTQMGNDKSIKCEQNLGHDTMYWYKQDSKKFLKIMFSYNNKELIINETVPNRFSPKSPDKAHLNLHINSLELGDSAVYFCASSQGTGRGNTEAFFGQGTRLTVV.

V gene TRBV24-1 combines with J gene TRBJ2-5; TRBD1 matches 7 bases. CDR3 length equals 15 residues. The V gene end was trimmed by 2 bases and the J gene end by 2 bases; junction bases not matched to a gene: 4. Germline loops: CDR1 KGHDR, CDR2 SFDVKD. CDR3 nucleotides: TGTGCCACCAGTGATTCGGGACAGTTACAAGAGACCCAGTACTTC. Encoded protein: CATSDSGQLQETQYF.

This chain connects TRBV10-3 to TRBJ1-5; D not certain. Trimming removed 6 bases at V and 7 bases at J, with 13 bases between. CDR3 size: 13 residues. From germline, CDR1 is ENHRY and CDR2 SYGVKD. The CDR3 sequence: CAISRQDGQPQHF. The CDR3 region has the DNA TGTGCCATCAGCCGTCAGGACGGACAGCCCCAGCATTTT.

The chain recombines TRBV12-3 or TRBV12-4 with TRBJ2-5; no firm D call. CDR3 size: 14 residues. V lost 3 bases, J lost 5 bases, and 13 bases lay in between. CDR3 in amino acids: CASSFGLSSETQYF. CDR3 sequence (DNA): TGTGCCAGCAGTTTCGGTCTCTCCTCTGAGACCCAGTACTTC.

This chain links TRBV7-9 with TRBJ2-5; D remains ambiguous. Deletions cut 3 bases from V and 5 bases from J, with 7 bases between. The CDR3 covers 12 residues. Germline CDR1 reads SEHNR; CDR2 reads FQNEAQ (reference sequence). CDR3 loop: CASSLTLETQYF. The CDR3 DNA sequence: TGTGCCAGCAGCTTGACATTGGAGACCCAGTACTTC. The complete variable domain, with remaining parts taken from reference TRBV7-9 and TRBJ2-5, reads DTGVSQNPRHKITKRGQNVTFRCDPISEHNRLYWYRQTLGQGPEFLTYFQNEAQLEKSRLLSDRFSAERPKGSFSTLEIQRTEQGDSAMYLCASSLTLETQYFGPGTRLLVL.

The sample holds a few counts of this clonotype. CDR3 residues: CASSVGTVNSPLHF. The CDR3 DNA sequence: TGTGCCAGCAGTGTCGGGACAGTCAATTCACCCCTCCACTTT. This chain links TRBV2 with TRBJ1-6; 7 bases map to TRBD1. This CDR3 is built from 14 residues. V lost 4 bases, J lost 7 bases, and 4 bases stayed unmatched. Germline V gene sequence: CDR1 SNHLY, CDR2 FYNNEI. The entire variable domain, with the rest obtained from reference TRBV2 and TRBJ1-6, is as follows: EPEVTQTPSHQVTQMGQEVILRCVPISNHLYFYWYRQILGQKVEFLVSFYNNEISEKSEIFDDQFSVERPDGSNFTLKIRSTKLEDSAMYFCASSVGTVNSPLHFGNGTRLTVT.

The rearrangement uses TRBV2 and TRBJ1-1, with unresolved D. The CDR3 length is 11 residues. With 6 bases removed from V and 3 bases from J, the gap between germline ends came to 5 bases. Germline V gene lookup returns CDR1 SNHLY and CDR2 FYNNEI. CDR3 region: CASRGYTEAFF. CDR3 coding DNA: TGTGCCAGCAGGGGGTACACTGAAGCTTTCTTT.